This T cell receptor beta chain was captured by sequencing in a study of identical twins. As concerns this clonotype: Its antigen is still unknown.

The study, taken as a whole, reports: In beta out-of-frame sequences, the excess sharing between twins was weaker. A lower insertion count was a feature of abundant cord blood beta clonotypes, with no such feature in memory repertoires. Models underestimated how often monozygotic twins shared out-of-frame TCR alpha.

TCRdb reprocessed the 5' RACE reads via MiXCR and lists one record per CDR3 protein. This sample has some 1,700,000 distinct CDR3 sequences, with under 35% found just once. V was pared by 0 bases and J by 1 base, with 6 bases of the junction left unmatched. This CDR3 is 17 amino acids long. CDR1 and CDR2 (germline): LGHNA, YNFKEQ. Sequencing was performed on cord blood. The source of this sequence is a newborn girl in good health. V gene TRBV4-2 combines with J gene TRBJ2-1; 7 nucleotides align to TRBD2. CDR3 region: CASSQDWASGSYNEQFF. The CDR3 region has the DNA TGTGCCAGCAGCCAAGATTGGGCTAGCGGATCCTACAATGAGCAGTTCTTC.